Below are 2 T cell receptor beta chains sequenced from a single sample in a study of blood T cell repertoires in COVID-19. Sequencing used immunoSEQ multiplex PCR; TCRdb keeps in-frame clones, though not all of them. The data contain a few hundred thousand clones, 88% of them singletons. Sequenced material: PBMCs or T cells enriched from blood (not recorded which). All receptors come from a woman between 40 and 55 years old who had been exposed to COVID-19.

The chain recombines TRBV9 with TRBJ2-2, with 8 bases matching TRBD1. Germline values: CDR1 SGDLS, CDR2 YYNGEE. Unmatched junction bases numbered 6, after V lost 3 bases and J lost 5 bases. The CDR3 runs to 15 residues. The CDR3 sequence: CASSDRTGQTGELFF. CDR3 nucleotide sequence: TGTGCCAGCAGCGACAGGACAGGGCAGACCGGGGAGCTGTTTTTT. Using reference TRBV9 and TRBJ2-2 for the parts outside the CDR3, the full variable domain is DSGVTQTPKHLITATGQRVTLRCSPRSGDLSVYWYQQSLDQGLQFLIQYYNGEERAKGNILERFSAQQFPDLHSELNLSSLELGDSALYFCASSDRTGQTGELFFGEGSRLTVL.

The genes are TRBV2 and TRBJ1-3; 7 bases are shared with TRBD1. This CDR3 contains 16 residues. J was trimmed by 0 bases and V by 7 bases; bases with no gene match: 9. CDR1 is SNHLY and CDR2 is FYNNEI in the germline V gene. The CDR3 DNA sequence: TGTGCCAGCAACGACGGACAGGCGATCTCTGGAAACACCATATATTTT. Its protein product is CASNDGQAISGNTIYF.